This T cell receptor beta chain was captured by sequencing in a study of response to subunit inactivated influenza vaccine. Regarding the study as a whole: New T cells are recruited in small numbers by each seasonal influenza vaccination, according to the authors' suggestion.

Concerning this clonotype: Its antigen is not identified.

Germline V gene lookup returns CDR1 PRHDT and CDR2 FYEKMQ (reference sequence). The V gene end was trimmed by 5 bases and the J gene end by 3 bases; junction bases not matched to a gene: 7. The CDR3 is made up of 15 amino acids. Using its own MiXCR run on the RT-PCR reads, TCRdb lists one record per CDR3 protein. Here the sample spans 700,000 to 800,000 distinct CDR3 sequences, about a fifth being singletons. The chain is built from TRBV13 and TRBJ1-1, with TRBD1 identical over 9 bases. The receptor's source is a man aged 50-59 years who received an inactivated influenza vaccine. The source material was PBMCs from blood, sampled about 5 days after vaccination. This CDR3 reads CASSPGGQGDTEAFF. The DNA for the CDR3 is TGTGCCAGCAGCCCAGGGGGACAGGGAGACACTGAAGCTTTCTTT.